The next 3 T cell receptor beta chains were all read from a single sample in a study of Graves' ophthalmopathy and Graves' hyperthyroidism. The study amplified TCR beta CDR3 regions using RNA transcripts. Investigators did first-round RT-PCR with HTBI primers, then second-round multiplex PCR. TCRdb re-derived calls from the multiplex PCR reads in MiXCR, one entry per CDR3 protein. The table lists more than 300,000 distinct CDR3 sequences, 15% to 19% of them singletons. Input material: peripheral blood. The receptors come from a woman between 18 and 30 years old with stable Graves' hyperthyroidism.

The rearrangement joins TRBV6-1 to TRBJ2-5; 10 bases map to TRBD2. The V segment lost 6 bases and the J segment 4 bases; nucleotides outside the gene matches: 11. There are 16 residues in the CDR3. Per germline, CDR1 MNHNS and CDR2 SASEGT. The CDR3 spells CASSLAPAGGRETQYF. For the CDR3, the DNA is TGTGCCAGCAGCTTGGCCCCAGCGGGGGGGCGAGAGACCCAGTACTTC.

The chain combines TRBV6-2 or TRBV6-3 with TRBJ1-6; 10 positions match TRBD1. Unmatched junction bases numbered 7, after V lost 5 bases and J lost 6 bases. The CDR3 sequence is 16 residues long. Germline lookup yields CDR1 MNHEY and CDR2 SVGEGT. CDR3 sequence (DNA): TGTGCCAGCAGTCGCGACAGGGGGCGAGTTAATTCACCCCTCCACTTT. Its protein is CASSRDRGRVNSPLHF.

This clonotype was detected many times. The V call is TRBV6-1, the J call TRBJ2-5, with 8 nucleotides matching TRBD2. Trimming removed 7 bases from V and 2 bases from J; junction bases left unmatched: 9. CDR1 is MNHNS, CDR2 SASEGT, per germline. The CDR3 covers 15 residues. DNA for the CDR3: TGTGCCAGCAAGGACAGCGGGGGCTTTCAAGAGACCCAGTACTTC. The encoded protein is CASKDSGGFQETQYF.